The 12 T cell receptor beta chains given below trace back to one sample, sequenced in a study of blood T cell repertoires in COVID-19 (dated by TCRdb to between 2020 and 2021). Libraries came from the immunoSEQ multiplex PCR assay. Held by TCRdb, this immuneACCESS table contains in-frame sequences only and omits some clones. Under half of the omission traces to an unresolved V gene where checked; the cause of the rest is unknown. For this sample there are around 45,000 clones; more than 80% appear just once. The biggest ten clones account for approximately 6.4% of the sample. The sample taken for sequencing was peripheral blood. All receptors come from a man in his 70s with active COVID-19.

The rearrangement links TRBV5-4 to TRBJ2-5; the match to TRBD1 covers 11 bases. From germline, CDR1 is SGHNT and CDR2 YYREEE (reference sequence). This CDR3 comprises 16 residues. After removal of 4 bases from V and 4 bases from J, the junction contained 9 bases not matched to a gene. The CDR3 coding sequence is TGTGCCAGCAGCATAGGTCGTGGGACAGGGGGAGAGACCCAGTACTTC. It is translated as CASSIGRGTGGETQYF.

V is TRBV7-8 and J is TRBJ2-7; D is perhaps TRBD1 (6 bases). The V and J ends lost 0 bases and 6 bases respectively, with 15 bases between them. CDR1 and CDR2 from the germline V gene are SGHVS and FQNEAQ. The length of the CDR3 is 15 residues. In DNA, the CDR3 is TGTGCCAGCAGCTTAGCGGGGGCGCATTCGAGCGAGCAGTACTTC. Translating it yields CASSLAGAHSSEQYF.

V and J are TRBV28 and TRBJ2-6; TRBD2 might be the D (7 bases). The CDR3 loop spans 18 amino acids. The V gene's germline CDR1 is MDHEN and CDR2 SYDVKM. V shed 8 bases and J shed 0 bases, with 20 bases lying between them. The CDR3 region is CASGIGGVLGSGANVLTF. The CDR3 bases are TGTGCCAGCGGTATAGGGGGGGTATTAGGCTCTGGGGCCAACGTCCTGACTTTC.

The chain has TRBV18 and TRBJ2-5; TRBD2 aligns across 7 bases. The V gene end was trimmed by 3 bases and the J gene end by 3 bases; junction bases not matched to a gene: 7. The CDR3 runs to 15 residues. Per germline, CDR1 KGHSH and CDR2 LQKENI. CDR3 region: CASSPQEGREETQYF. In nucleotides, the CDR3 is TGTGCCAGCTCACCTCAAGAGGGGAGGGAAGAGACCCAGTACTTC.

This chain uses TRBV5-4 with TRBJ2-7; 9 bases agree with TRBD1. CDR3 length: 13 amino acids. Looked up from germline, CDR1 is SGHNT and CDR2 is YYREEE (reference sequence). The trim removed 2 bases at V and 5 bases at J, leaving 2 bases unmatched. In DNA, the CDR3 is TGTGCCAGCAGCTTAACAGGGGGCAACGAGCAGTACTTC. Protein sequence: CASSLTGGNEQYF.

This chain uses TRBV27 with TRBJ2-5, with 11 bases identical to TRBD2. The V and J ends lost 2 bases and 2 bases, in that order; junction bases with no gene match: 1. CDR3 length equals 15 residues. In germline, CDR1 is MNHEY, CDR2 SMNVEV (reference sequence). In DNA, the CDR3 is TGTGCCAGCAGTTTACTAGCGGGGGGTCAAGAGACCCAGTACTTC. Protein sequence: CASSLLAGGQETQYF.

The chain couples TRBV14 to TRBJ2-5; 10 bases map to TRBD1. Germline CDR1 reads SGHDN; CDR2 reads FVKESK. The CDR3 loop spans 15 amino acids. V lost 4 bases to trimming and J lost 4 bases; unmatched junction nucleotides: 6. The CDR3 protein is CASSRTGGARETQYF. DNA for the CDR3: TGTGCCAGCAGCCGGACAGGGGGGGCCAGAGAGACCCAGTACTTC.

The chain employs TRBV5-4 and TRBJ1-3; D may be TRBD1 (5 bases). CDR1 is SGHNT, CDR2 YYREEE, per germline (reference sequence). The CDR3 covers 14 residues. V was clipped by 4 bases and J by 3 bases, with 11 bases between them. The CDR3 reads CASSPQGGGNTIYF. CDR3 coding DNA: TGTGCCAGCAGCCCTCAGGGAGGTGGAAACACCATATATTTT.

Only one count was recorded for this clone. The J gene is TRBJ2-1, the V gene TRBV7-2; 10 nucleotides match TRBD2. With 5 bases clipped from V and 5 bases from J, the junction kept 12 bases outside the gene matches. CDR1 and CDR2 from the germline V gene are SGHTA and FQGNSA. The CDR3 is 17 residues long. DNA of the CDR3: TGTGCCAGCAGCCCACTCCTAGCGGGAGAAGTCAACAATGAGCAGTTCTTC. Translated, it gives CASSPLLAGEVNNEQFF. The variable domain in full, completed from reference TRBV7-2 and TRBJ2-1, reads GAGVSQSPSNKVTEKGKDVELRCDPISGHTALYWYRQSLGQGLEFLIYFQGNSAPDKSGLPSDRFSAERTGGSVSTLTIQRTQQEDSAVYLCASSPLLAGEVNNEQFFGPGTRLTVL.

The table lists this clone with a few counts. This rearrangement joins TRBV5-4 to TRBJ2-7, with 8 bases matching TRBD1. Germline V CDR1 and CDR2: SGHNT, YYREEE (reference sequence). The V segment lost 6 bases and the J segment 4 bases; nucleotides outside the gene matches: 6. The length of the CDR3 is 13 residues. Here the CDR3 reads CASTRQGIYEQYF. CDR3 sequence (DNA): TGTGCCAGCACCCGACAGGGGATTTACGAGCAGTACTTC.

The chain couples TRBV3-1 (or the pseudogene TRBV3-2) to TRBJ2-5; TRBD2 matches at 9 bases. The J segment lost 6 bases and the V segment lost 3 bases, leaving 5 bases of the junction unmatched. This CDR3 comprises 14 residues. CDR1 LGHDT and CDR2 YNNKEL come from the germline V gene (reference sequence). CDR3 sequence: CASSQAGGFQTQYF. The CDR3 DNA follows: TGTGCCAGCAGCCAGGCGGGGGGGTTTCAGACCCAGTACTTC.

The chain couples TRBV19 to TRBJ2-5, with 7 positions matching TRBD2. Germline trimming cut 0 bases from V and 1 base from J; bases unmatched to any gene: 5. This CDR3 is built from 16 residues. From germline, CDR1 is LNHDA and CDR2 SQIVND (reference sequence). CDR3 protein: CASSIEAGTPQETQYF. DNA of the CDR3: TGTGCCAGTAGTATAGAAGCGGGGACCCCCCAAGAGACCCAGTACTTC.